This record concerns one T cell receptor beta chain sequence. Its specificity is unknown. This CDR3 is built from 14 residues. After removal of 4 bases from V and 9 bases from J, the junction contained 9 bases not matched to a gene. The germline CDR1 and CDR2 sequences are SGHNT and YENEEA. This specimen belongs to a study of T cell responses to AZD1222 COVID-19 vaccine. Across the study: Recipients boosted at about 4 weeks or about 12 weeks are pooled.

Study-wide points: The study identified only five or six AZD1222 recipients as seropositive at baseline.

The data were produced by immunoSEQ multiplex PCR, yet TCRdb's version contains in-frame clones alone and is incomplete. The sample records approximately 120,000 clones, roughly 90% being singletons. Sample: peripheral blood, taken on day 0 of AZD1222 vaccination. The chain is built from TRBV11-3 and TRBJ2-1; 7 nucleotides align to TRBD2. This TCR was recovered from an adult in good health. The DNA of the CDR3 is TGTGCCAGCAGCTCGAGGGCGGGAGAGGGTGAGCAGTTCTTC. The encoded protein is CASSSRAGEGEQFF.